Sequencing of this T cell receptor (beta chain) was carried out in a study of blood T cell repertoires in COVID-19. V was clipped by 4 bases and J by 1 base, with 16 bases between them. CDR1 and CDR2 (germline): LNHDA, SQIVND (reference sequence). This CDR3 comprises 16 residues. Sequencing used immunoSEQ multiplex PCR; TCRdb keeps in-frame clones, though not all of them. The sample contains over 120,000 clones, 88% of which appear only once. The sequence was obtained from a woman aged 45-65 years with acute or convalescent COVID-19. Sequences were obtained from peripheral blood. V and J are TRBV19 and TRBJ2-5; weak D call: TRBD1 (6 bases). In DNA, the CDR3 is TGTGCCAGTAGTAAGGCTCCCGGGACAACCCAAGAGACCCAGTACTTC. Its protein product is CASSKAPGTTQETQYF.